This TCR beta chain was sequenced in a study of monozygotic twins with cystic fibrosis. Broader study findings: Unrelated CF individuals shared fewer identical clonotypes than monozygotic CF twins.

Using immunoSEQ multiplex PCR, the repertoire was profiled, and TCRdb retains in-frame clones only, with some absent. This sample has approximately 11,000 clones; approximately 96% occur once, and the top ten carry around 0.83%. A remark on this clone: Its antigen remains unknown.

The germline V gene has CDR1 SGHVS and CDR2 FNYEAQ. This CDR3 is built from 15 residues. Trimming removed 6 bases from V and 5 bases from J; junction bases left unmatched: 7. The chain is built from TRBV7-6 and TRBJ2-1, with 10 positions matching TRBD2. The sequence derives from a boy aged 10-17 years with cystic fibrosis. The material sequenced was blood. CDR3 region: CASREREGRHNEQFF. CDR3 in DNA: TGTGCCAGCAGGGAGCGGGAGGGCCGCCACAATGAGCAGTTCTTC.